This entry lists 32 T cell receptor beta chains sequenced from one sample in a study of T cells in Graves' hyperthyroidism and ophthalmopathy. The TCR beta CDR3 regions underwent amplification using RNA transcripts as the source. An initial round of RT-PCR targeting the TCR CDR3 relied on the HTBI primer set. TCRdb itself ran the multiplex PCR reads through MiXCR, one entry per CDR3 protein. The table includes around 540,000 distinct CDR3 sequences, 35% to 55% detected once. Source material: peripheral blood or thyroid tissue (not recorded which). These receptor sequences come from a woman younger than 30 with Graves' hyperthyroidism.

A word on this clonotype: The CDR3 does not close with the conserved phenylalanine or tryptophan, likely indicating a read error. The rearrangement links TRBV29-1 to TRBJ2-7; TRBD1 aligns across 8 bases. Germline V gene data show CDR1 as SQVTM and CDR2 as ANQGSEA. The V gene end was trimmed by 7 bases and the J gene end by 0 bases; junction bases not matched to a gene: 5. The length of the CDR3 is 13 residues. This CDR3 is CSGQGQSSYEQYL. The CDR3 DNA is TGCAGCGGACAGGGGCAGAGCTCCTACGAGCAGTACTTG.

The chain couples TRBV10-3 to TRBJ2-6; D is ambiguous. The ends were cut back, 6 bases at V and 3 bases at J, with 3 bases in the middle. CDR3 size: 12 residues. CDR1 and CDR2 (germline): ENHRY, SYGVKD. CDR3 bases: TGTGCCATCAGCCATGGGGCCAACGTCCTGACTTTC. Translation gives CAISHGANVLTF.

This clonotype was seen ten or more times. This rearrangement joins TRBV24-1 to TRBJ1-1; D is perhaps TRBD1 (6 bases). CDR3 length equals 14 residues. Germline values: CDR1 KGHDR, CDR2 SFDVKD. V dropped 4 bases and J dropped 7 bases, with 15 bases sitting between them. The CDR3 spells CATSDPGQSDEAFF. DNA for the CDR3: TGTGCCACCAGTGACCCTGGACAGTCGGATGAAGCTTTCTTT.

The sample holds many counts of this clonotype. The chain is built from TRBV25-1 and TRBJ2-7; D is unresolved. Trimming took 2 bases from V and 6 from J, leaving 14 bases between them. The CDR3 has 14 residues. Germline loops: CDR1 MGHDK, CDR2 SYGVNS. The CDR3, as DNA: TGTGCCAGCAGTGAAATGACTCGGGCAGGCGAGCAGTACTTC. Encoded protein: CASSEMTRAGEQYF.

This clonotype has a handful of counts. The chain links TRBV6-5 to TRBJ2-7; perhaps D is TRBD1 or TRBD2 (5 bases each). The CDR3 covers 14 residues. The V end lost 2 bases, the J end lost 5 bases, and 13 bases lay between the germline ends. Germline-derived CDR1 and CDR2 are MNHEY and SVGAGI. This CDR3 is CASSYRQGSDEQYF. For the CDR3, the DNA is TGTGCCAGCAGTTACCGGCAGGGTAGCGACGAGCAGTACTTC.

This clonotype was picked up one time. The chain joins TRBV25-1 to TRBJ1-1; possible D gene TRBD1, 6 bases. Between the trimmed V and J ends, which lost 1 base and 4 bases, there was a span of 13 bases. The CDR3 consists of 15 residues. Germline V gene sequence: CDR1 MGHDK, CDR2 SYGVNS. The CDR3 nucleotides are TGTGCCAGCAGTGAATCTAGGACAGTCCCCACTGAAGCTTTCTTT. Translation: CASSESRTVPTEAFF.

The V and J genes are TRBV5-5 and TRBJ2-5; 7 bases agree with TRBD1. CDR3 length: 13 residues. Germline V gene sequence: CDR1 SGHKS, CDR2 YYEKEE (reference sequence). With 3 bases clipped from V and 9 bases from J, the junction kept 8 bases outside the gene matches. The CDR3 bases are TGTGCCAGCAGCTCGACAGGGCTTCAGCCCCAGTACTTC. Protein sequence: CASSSTGLQPQYF.

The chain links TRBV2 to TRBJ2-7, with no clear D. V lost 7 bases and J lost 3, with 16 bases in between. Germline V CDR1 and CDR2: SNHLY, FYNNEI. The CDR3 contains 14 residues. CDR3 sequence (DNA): TGTGCCAGCAATGGAGATCTAGGTGGCTACGAGCAGTACTTC. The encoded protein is CASNGDLGGYEQYF. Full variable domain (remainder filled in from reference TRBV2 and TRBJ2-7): EPEVTQTPSHQVTQMGQEVILRCVPISNHLYFYWYRQILGQKVEFLVSFYNNEISEKSEIFDDQFSVERPDGSNFTLKIRSTKLEDSAMYFCASNGDLGGYEQYFGPGTRLTVT.

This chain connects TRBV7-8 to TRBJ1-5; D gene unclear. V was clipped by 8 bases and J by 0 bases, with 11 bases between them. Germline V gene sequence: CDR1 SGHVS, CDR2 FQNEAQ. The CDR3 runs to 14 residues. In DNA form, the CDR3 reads TGTGCCAGCGGCCGGTGGATTAGCAATCAGCCCCAGCATTTT. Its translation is CASGRWISNQPQHF.

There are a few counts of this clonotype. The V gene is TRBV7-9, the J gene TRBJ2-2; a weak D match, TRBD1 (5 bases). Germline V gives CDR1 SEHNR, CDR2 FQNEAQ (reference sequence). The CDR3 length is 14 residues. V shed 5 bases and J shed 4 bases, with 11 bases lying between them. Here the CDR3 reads CASSPTVPTGELFF. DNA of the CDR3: TGTGCCAGCAGCCCGACAGTTCCCACCGGGGAGCTGTTTTTT.

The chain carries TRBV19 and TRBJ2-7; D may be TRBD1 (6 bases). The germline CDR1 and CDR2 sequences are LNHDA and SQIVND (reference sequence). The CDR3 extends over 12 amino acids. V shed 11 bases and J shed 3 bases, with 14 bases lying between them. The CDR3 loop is CAWSYRDYEQYF. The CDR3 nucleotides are TGTGCCTGGAGTTACAGGGACTACGAGCAGTACTTC.

In nucleotides, the CDR3 is TGCAGCGTTGAAAGGGTTCGTTGGGAGACCCAGTACTTC. Its protein product is CSVERVRWETQYF. The V gene is TRBV29-1, the J gene TRBJ2-5; no definite D call. The CDR3 runs 13 residues. The V end lost 2 bases, the J end lost 5 bases, and 12 bases lay between the germline ends. CDR1 and CDR2 (germline): SQVTM, ANQGSEA.

For the CDR3, the DNA is TGTGCCATCAGTGAGTACGGAGCCTACGAGCAGTACTTC. Its translation: CAISEYGAYEQYF. The chain has TRBV10-3 and TRBJ2-7; D gene uncertain. CDR1 and CDR2 (germline): ENHRY, SYGVKD. This CDR3 spans 13 amino acids. Trimming cost V 1 base and J 2 bases, with 6 bases left between them.

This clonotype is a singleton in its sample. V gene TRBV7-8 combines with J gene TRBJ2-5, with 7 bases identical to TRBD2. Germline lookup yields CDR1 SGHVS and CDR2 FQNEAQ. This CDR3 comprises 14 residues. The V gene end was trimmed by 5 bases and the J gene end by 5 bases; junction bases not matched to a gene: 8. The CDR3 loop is CASSTSSGTETQYF. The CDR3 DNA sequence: TGTGCCAGCAGCACATCGAGCGGGACCGAGACCCAGTACTTC.

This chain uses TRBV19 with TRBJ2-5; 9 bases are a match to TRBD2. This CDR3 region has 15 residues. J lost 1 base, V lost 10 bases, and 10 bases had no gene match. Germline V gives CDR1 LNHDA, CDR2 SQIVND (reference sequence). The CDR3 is CATSIAGDRQETQYF. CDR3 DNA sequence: TGTGCCACCTCAATAGCGGGAGACCGCCAAGAGACCCAGTACTTC.

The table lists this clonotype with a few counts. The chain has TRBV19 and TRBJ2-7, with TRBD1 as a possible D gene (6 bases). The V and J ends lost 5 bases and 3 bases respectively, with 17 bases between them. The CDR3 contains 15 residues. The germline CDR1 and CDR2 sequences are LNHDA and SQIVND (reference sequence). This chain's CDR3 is CASSEVWTAYYEQYF. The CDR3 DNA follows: TGTGCCAGTAGTGAGGTTTGGACAGCCTACTACGAGCAGTACTTC.

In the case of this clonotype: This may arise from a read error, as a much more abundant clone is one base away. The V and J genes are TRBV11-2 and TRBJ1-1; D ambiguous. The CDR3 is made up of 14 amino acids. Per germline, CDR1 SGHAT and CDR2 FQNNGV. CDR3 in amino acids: CASSVRALNTAAFF. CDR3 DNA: TGTGCCAGCAGCGTGCGGGCATTGAACACTGCAGCTTTCTTT.

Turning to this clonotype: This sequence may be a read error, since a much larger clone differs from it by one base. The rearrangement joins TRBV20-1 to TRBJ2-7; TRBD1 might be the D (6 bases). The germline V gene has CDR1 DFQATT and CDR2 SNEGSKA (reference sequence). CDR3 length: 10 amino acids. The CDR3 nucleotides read TGCAGCTGGGGGCGCGACGAGCAGTGCTTC. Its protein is CSWGRDEQCF.

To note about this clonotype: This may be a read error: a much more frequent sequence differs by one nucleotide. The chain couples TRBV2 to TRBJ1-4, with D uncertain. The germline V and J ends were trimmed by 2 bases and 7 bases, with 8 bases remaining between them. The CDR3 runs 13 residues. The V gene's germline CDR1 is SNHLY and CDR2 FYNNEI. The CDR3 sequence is CASSEQSSEKLFF. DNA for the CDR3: TGTGCCAGCAGTGAACAGAGTAGTGAAAAACTGTTTTTT.

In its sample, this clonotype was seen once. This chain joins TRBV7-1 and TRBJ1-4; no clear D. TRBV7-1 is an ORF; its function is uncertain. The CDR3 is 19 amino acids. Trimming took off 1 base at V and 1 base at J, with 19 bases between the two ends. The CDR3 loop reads CASSSGTSGSGRTNEKLFF. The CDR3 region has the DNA TGTGCCAGCAGCTCAGGGACTAGCGGGAGTGGACGAACTAATGAAAAACTGTTTTTT.

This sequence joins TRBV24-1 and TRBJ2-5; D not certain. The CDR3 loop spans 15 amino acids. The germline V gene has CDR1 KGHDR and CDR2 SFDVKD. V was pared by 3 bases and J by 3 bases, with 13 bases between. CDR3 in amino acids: CATSDPQRDEETQYF. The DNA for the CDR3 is TGTGCCACCAGTGATCCACAACGAGACGAAGAGACCCAGTACTTC.

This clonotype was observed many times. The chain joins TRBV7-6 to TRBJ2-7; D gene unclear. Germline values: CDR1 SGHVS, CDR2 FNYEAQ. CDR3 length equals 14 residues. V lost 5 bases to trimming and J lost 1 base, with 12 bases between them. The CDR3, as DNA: TGTGCCAGCAGCCCAAGTTTATCGTCCTACGAGCAGTACTTC. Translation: CASSPSLSSYEQYF.

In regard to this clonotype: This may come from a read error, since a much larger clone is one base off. The CDR3 coding sequence is TGTGCCATCAGCTCACAACGAAGCACTGGAGCTTTCTTT. It specifies CAISSQRSTGAFF. The V and J genes are TRBV2 and TRBJ1-1, with D uncertain. The CDR3 is 13 residues long. In germline, CDR1 is SNHLY, CDR2 FYNNEI.

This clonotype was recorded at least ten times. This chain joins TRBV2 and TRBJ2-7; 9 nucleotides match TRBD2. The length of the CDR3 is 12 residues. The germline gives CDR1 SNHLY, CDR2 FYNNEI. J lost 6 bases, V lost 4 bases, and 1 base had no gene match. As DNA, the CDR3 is TGTGCCAGCAGTGCGACTAGCGGCGAGCAGTACTTC. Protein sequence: CASSATSGEQYF. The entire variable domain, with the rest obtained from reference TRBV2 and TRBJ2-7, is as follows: EPEVTQTPSHQVTQMGQEVILRCVPISNHLYFYWYRQILGQKVEFLVSFYNNEISEKSEIFDDQFSVERPDGSNFTLKIRSTKLEDSAMYFCASSATSGEQYFGPGTRLTVT.

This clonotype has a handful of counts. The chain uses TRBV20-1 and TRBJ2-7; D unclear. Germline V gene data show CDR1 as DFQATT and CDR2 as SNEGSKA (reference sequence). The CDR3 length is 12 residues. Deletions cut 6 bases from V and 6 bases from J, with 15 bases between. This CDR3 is CSATIAKGEQYF. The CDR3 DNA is TGCAGTGCCACCATAGCTAAGGGCGAGCAGTACTTC.

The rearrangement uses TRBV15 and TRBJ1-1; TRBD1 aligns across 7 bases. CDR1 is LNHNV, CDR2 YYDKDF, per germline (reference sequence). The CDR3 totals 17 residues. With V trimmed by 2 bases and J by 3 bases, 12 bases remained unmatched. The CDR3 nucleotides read TGTGCCACCAGCAGACCATACAGGGGCCCTTTGTACACTGAAGCTTTCTTT. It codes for CATSRPYRGPLYTEAFF. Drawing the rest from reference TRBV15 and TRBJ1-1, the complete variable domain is DAMVIQNPRYQVTQFGKPVTLSCSQTLNHNVMYWYQQKSSQAPKLLFHYYDKDFNNEADTPDNFQSRRPNTSFCFLDIRSPGLGDTAMYLCATSRPYRGPLYTEAFFGQGTRLTVV.

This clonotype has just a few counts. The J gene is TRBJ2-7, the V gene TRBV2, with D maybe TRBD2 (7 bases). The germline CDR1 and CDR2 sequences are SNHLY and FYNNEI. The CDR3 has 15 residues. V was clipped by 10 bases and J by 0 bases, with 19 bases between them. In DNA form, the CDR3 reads TGTGCCAACCTAAAGGGGGGAGGGAACTCCTACGAGCAGTACTTC. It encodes CANLKGGGNSYEQYF.

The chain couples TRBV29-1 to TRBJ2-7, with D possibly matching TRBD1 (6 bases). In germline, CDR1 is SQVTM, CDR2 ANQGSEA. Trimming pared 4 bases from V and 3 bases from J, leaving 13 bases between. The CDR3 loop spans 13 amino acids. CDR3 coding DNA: TGCAGCGTTGGGGCAGGGGACGGCTACGAGCAGTACTTC. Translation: CSVGAGDGYEQYF.

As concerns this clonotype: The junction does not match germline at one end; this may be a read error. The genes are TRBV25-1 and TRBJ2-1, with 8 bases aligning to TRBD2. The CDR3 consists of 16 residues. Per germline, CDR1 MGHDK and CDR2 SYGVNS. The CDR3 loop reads CASSESGLVPYKEQFF. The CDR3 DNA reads TGTGCCAGCAGTGAATCGGGACTAGTTCCCTACAAAGAGCAGTTCTTC. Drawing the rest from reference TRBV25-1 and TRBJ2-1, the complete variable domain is EADIYQTPRYLVIGTGKKITLECSQTMGHDKMYWYQQDPGMELHLIHYSYGVNSTEKGDLSSESTVSRIRTEHFPLTLESARPSHTSQYLCASSESGLVPYKEQFFGPGTRLTVL.

In DNA, the CDR3 is TGTGCCAGCAGCCAAGCGCTCGGGCGACTTAATGAAAAACTGTTTTTT. It translates to CASSQALGRLNEKLFF. The V gene is TRBV7-3, the J gene TRBJ1-4; D remains ambiguous. This CDR3 comprises 16 residues. Germline lookup yields CDR1 SGHTA and CDR2 FQGTGA. Between the trimmed V and J ends, which lost 5 bases and 4 bases, there was a span of 17 bases.

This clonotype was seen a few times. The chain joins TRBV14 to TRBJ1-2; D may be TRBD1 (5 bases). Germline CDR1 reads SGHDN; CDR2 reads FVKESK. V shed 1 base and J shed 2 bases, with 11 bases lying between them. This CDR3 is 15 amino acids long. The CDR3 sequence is CASSQVGGTNYGYTF. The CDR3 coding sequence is TGTGCCAGCAGCCAAGTGGGGGGAACCAACTATGGCTACACCTTC.

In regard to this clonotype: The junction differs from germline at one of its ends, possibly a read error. DNA for the CDR3: TGTGCCAGCACCTCAAGATCGGACAGCGGCTACGCCTTC. Translating it yields CASTSRSDSGYAF. The chain couples TRBV7-2 to TRBJ1-2; possible D gene TRBD1, 6 bases. Germline assignment: CDR1 SGHTA and CDR2 FQGNSA. The CDR3 runs 13 residues.